The sequence of this T cell receptor (beta chain) was determined in a study of shared clonotypes between healthy human individuals. Repertoires were generated with immunoSEQ multiplex PCR, while TCRdb's copy carries only in-frame clones and drops some. The repertoire includes roughly 850,000 clones, around 96% of them detected once, and about 0.21% sits in the top ten. The naive CD8 fraction comprised CD45RO-negative cells positively selected for CCR7 and excluded terminally differentiated effector memory CD45RA+ cells. This CDR3 spans 16 amino acids. V was cut by 0 bases and J by 0 bases, with 12 bases left in between. Per germline, CDR1 MDHEN and CDR2 SYDVKM.

The chain employs TRBV28 and TRBJ2-7, with D perhaps TRBD1 or TRBD2 (5 bases each). Sequencing was performed on naive CD8+ T cells sorted from blood. This TCR derives from a man aged 30 to 39 in good health. CDR3 region: CASSLWGTGTSYEQYF. The CDR3 DNA sequence: TGTGCCAGCAGTTTATGGGGGACCGGGACCTCCTACGAGCAGTACTTC.